Listed below are T cell receptor beta chains from one sample, sequenced in a study of shared clonotypes between healthy human individuals. Generated by immunoSEQ multiplex PCR, the TCRdb table keeps only in-frame clones and is missing some. The table has 190,000 or so clones, around 63% seen once. What was sequenced was memory CD4+ T cells sorted from blood. These receptors all come from a man aged 30 to 45 in good health. Both conserved end residues are part of each CDR3. The D gene is left open where the match is weak. Part of the rows lack a size; the others show once, few, many or a class for expanded clones.

j_gene	d_gene	v_gene	abundance	CDR3aa	CDR3nt
TRBJ2-1	TRBD2	TRBV5-1	-	CASSLAGVEQFF	TGCGCCAGCAGCCTGGCGGGGGTTGAGCAGTTCTTC
TRBJ1-5	-	TRBV7-9	few	CASSLDFRGNQPQHF	TGTGCCAGCAGCTTAGATTTCCGAGGCAATCAGCCCCAGCATTTT
TRBJ2-1	-	TRBV21-1	-	CASSKSRQGGSSYNEQFF	TGTGCCAGCAGCAAATCCCGACAGGGTGGTTCGTCCTACAATGAGCAGTTCTTC
TRBJ2-3	-	TRBV19	-	CASSMAGASTDTQYF	TGTGCCAGTAGTATGGCAGGGGCTAGCACAGATACGCAGTATTTT
TRBJ1-2	-	TRBV5-1	-	CASSQLGNNYGYTF	TGCGCCAGCAGCCAGCTTGGGAATAACTATGGCTACACCTTC
TRBJ1-1	-	TRBV9	-	CASSLVGTEAFF	TGTGCCAGCAGCCTGGTGGGCACTGAAGCTTTCTTT
TRBJ1-1	-	TRBV9	-	CASSVDPGSEAFF	TGTGCCAGCAGCGTAGATCCAGGCTCTGAAGCTTTCTTT
TRBJ2-7	-	TRBV28	-	CASGEYYEQYF	TGTGCCAGCGGAGAATACTACGAGCAGTACTTC
TRBJ2-5	-	TRBV4-3	-	CASSQEISQTQYF	TGCGCCAGCAGCCAAGAAATTAGCCAGACCCAGTACTTC
TRBJ2-7	TRBD1	TRBV11-3	-	CASSPWDRPYEQYF	TGTGCCAGCAGCCCCTGGGACAGGCCCTACGAGCAGTACTTC
TRBJ2-1	TRBD2	TRBV5-1	-	CASSTTSGRGNEQFF	TGCGCCAGCAGCACAACTAGCGGGAGGGGTAATGAGCAGTTCTTC
TRBJ2-1	-	TRBV15	-	CATSRVSAAGWGNEQFF	TGTGCCACCAGCAGAGTTAGTGCGGCAGGGTGGGGCAATGAGCAGTTCTTC
TRBJ1-5	-	TRBV28	-	CASSARGGLNQPQHF	TGTGCCAGCAGTGCCCGCGGGGGCCTCAATCAGCCCCAGCATTTT
TRBJ2-7	-	TRBV5-1	-	CASSLAGVIYEQYF	TGCGCCAGCAGCTTGGCGGGAGTTATCTACGAGCAGTACTTC
TRBJ2-3	TRBD1	TRBV7-6	-	CASSKTGTGVDTQYF	TGTGCCAGCAGCAAAACCGGGACAGGGGTCGATACGCAGTATTTT
TRBJ2-5	-	TRBV14	few	CASSQIGGEETQYF	TGTGCCAGCAGCCAAATAGGAGGTGAAGAGACCCAGTACTTC
TRBJ2-1	TRBD2	TRBV6-4	-	CASSASGGSYNEQFF	TGTGCCAGCAGTGCCTCGGGGGGCTCCTACAATGAGCAGTTCTTC
TRBJ2-1	-	TRBV7-9	-	CASSLGVGNEQFF	TGTGCCAGCAGCTTAGGGGTGGGTAACGAGCAGTTCTTC
TRBJ2-5	-	TRBV11-2	once	CASSLGRETQYF	TGTGCCAGCAGCTTAGGACGGGAGACCCAGTACTTC
TRBJ2-3	TRBD2	TRBV5-6	-	CASSQAGTPRADTQYF	TGTGCCAGCAGCCAAGCGGGGACTCCAAGAGCAGATACGCAGTATTTT
TRBJ2-6	-	TRBV6-5	-	CASSPSSGANVLTF	TGTGCCAGCAGTCCAAGCTCTGGGGCCAACGTCCTGACTTTC
TRBJ1-1	-	TRBV6-1	-	CASSRRRGADTEAFF	TGTGCCAGCAGCCGTAGAAGGGGCGCGGACACTGAAGCTTTCTTT
TRBJ2-2	-	TRBV5-1	few	CASSLTLQGGPGELFF	TGCGCCAGCAGCTTAACTTTACAGGGAGGGCCCGGGGAGCTGTTTTTT
TRBJ2-3	TRBD1	TRBV7-8	-	CASSLVLGRGTGPTDTQYF	TGTGCCAGCAGCTTAGTATTAGGCCGCGGGACAGGTCCCACAGATACGCAGTATTTT
TRBJ2-7	TRBD2	TRBV19	-	CASSHRTSGSRYEQYF	TGTGCCAGTAGTCACCGGACTAGCGGGAGTCGGTACGAGCAGTACTTC